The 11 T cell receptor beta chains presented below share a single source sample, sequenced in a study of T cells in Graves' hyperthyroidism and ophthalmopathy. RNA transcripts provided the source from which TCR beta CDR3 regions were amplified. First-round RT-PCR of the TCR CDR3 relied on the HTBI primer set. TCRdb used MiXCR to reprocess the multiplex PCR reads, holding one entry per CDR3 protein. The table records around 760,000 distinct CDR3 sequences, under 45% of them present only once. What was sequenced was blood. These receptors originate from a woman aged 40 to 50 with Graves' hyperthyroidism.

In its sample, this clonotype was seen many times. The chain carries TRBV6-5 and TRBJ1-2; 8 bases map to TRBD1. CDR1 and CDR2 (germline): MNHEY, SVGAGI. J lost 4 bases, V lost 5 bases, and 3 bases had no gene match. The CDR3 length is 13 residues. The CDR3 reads CASSRTGFYGYTF. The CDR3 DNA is TGTGCCAGCAGTCGGACAGGGTTCTATGGCTACACCTTC.

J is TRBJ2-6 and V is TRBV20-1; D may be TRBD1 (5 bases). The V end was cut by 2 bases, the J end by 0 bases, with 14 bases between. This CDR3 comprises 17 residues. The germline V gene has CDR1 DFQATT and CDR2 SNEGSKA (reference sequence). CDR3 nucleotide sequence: TGCAGTGCTAGACCCTCCGACAGATACTCTGGGGCCAACGTCCTGACTTTC. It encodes CSARPSDRYSGANVLTF.

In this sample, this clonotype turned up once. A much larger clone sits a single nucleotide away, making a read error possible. The CDR3 DNA reads as TGTGTCAGCAGCGGGACAGGGGGCGTCGGGGAGCTGTTTTTT. Translating it yields CVSSGTGGVGELFF. This chain joins TRBV7-9 and TRBJ2-2; 12 nucleotides align to TRBD1. CDR1 is SEHNR, CDR2 FQNEAQ, per germline (reference sequence). This CDR3 has 14 residues.

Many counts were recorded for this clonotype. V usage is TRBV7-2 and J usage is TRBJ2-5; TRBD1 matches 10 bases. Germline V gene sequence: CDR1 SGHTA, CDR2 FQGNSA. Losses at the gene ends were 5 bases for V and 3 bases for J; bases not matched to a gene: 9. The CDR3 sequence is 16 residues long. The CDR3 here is CASSVGTGVVKETQYF. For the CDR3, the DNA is TGTGCCAGCAGCGTCGGGACAGGGGTTGTCAAAGAGACCCAGTACTTC.

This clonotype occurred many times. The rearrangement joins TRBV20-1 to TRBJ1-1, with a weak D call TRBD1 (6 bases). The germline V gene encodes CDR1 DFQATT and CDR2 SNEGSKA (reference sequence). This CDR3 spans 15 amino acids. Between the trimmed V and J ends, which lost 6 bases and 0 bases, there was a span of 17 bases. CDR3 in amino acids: CSATGAGALNTEAFF. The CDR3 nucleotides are TGCAGTGCCACGGGGGCAGGGGCACTGAACACTGAAGCTTTCTTT.

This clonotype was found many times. CDR3 amino acids: CASSLGQQNEKLFF. Here the CDR3 DNA reads TGTGCCAGCAGCTTAGGCCAACAGAATGAAAAACTGTTTTTT. The rearrangement uses TRBV13 and TRBJ1-4; D is undetermined. The CDR3 extends over 14 amino acids. V lost 0 bases and J 5 bases, leaving 7 bases between the germline ends. Germline V gene lookup returns CDR1 PRHDT and CDR2 FYEKMQ (reference sequence). Full variable domain (rest looked up from reference TRBV13 and TRBJ1-4): AAGVIQSPRHLIKEKRETATLKCYPIPRHDTVYWYQQGPGQDPQFLISFYEKMQSDKGSIPDRFSAQQFSDYHSELNMSSLELGDSALYFCASSLGQQNEKLFFGSGTQLSVL.

For the CDR3, the DNA is TGTGCCAGCAGAGCCACAGGGATGAACACCGGGGAGCTGTTTTTT. Translating it yields CASRATGMNTGELFF. This rearrangement joins TRBV9 to TRBJ2-2; tentative D call: TRBD1 (6 bases). The CDR3 covers 15 residues. Germline CDR1 reads SGDLS; CDR2 reads YYNGEE. Trimming took 5 bases from V and 1 from J, leaving 12 bases between them.

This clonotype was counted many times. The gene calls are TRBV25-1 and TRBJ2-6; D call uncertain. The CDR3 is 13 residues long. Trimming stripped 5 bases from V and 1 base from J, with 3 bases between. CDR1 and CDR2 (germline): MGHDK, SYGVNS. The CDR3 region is CASSPSGANVLTF. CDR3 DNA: TGTGCCAGCAGTCCTTCTGGGGCCAACGTCCTGACTTTC.

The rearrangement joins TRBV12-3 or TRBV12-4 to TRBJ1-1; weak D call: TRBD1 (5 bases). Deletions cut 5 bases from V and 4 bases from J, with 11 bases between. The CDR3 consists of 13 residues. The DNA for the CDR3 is TGTGCCAGCAGTGGGGCGGTAGGCACTGAAGCTTTCTTT. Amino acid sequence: CASSGAVGTEAFF.

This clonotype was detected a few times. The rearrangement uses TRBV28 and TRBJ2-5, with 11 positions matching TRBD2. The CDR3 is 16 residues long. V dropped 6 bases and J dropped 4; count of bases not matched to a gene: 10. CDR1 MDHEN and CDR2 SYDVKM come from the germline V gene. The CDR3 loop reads CASRLSSGRARETQYF. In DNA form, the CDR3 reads TGTGCCAGCAGACTAAGTAGCGGGAGGGCCAGAGAGACCCAGTACTTC.

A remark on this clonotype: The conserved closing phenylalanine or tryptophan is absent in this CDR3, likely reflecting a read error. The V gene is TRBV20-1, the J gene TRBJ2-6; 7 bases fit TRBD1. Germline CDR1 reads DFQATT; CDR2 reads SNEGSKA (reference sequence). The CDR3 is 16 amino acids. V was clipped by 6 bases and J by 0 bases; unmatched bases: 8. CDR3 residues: CSASGQAYSGANVLTL. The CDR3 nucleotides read TGCAGTGCGTCCGGACAGGCATACTCTGGGGCCAACGTCCTGACTCTC.